The T cell receptor (beta chain) described here comes from a study of T cells after yellow fever vaccination. A word on this clonotype: The antigen is undetermined.

TCRdb ran MiXCR on the 5' RACE reads and lists one entry per CDR3 protein. This sample has some 670,000 distinct CDR3 sequences; approximately 13% occur once, and the top ten carry 15%. Study observations and caveats: Some clonotypes were seen in both the CD4 and the CD8 compartments. These made up a small share and likely arose from convergent recombination.

V was clipped by 7 bases and J by 2 bases, with 11 bases between them. CDR1 DFQATT and CDR2 SNEGSKA come from the germline V gene (reference sequence). CDR3 length: 12 amino acids. Sequencing used PBMCs, obtained on the day of the yellow fever booster vaccination. This TCR came from a man aged 30 to 45 who received the YFV17D yellow fever vaccine. The chain links TRBV20-1 to TRBJ2-5; TRBD2 might be the D (6 bases). CDR3 region: CSVRGIQETQYF. DNA of the CDR3: TGCAGTGTTCGCGGGATTCAAGAGACCCAGTACTTC.